The present TCR beta chain was sequenced within a study of tumor-infiltrating lymphocytes in localized non-small cell lung cancer. Libraries were prepared by immunoSEQ multiplex PCR; TCRdb keeps only in-frame clonotypes and omits some of them. This sample has 20,000 to 25,000 clones, with roughly three fifths found just once. Germline lookup yields CDR1 MNHNS and CDR2 SASEGT. The CDR3 is 14 residues long. V lost 7 bases and J 7 bases, leaving 16 bases between the germline ends. The chain couples TRBV6-1 to TRBJ1-4, with D possibly TRBD1 on 6 matching bases. The sample was lung tumor tissue. The TCR was taken from a human donor with non-small cell lung cancer. CDR3 DNA: TGTGCCAGCACAATTATGAGGGGGGGTGAAAAACTGTTTTTT. Translation gives CASTIMRGGEKLFF.